This TCR beta chain was identified during a study of T cells in Graves' hyperthyroidism and ophthalmopathy. Looking at the study overall: Sampling of peripheral blood happened at initial diagnosis, prior to any treatment.

The study left out patients who had uncontrolled infection, other autoimmune disease, pregnancy or lactation. Whole-study results and caveats: The model forecast ophthalmopathy, anticipating it by a median approximately 7 months before onset. Clonotypes that were expanded in thyroid above 0.001 mostly appeared in blood too.

In this sample, this clonotype turned up many times. Its antigen is still unknown. CDR1 and CDR2 from the germline V gene are GTSNPN and SVGIG (reference sequence). The CDR3 totals 15 residues. V lost 1 base, J lost 7 bases, and 16 bases lay in between. Amplified TCR beta CDR3 regions came from RNA transcripts. TCR CDR3 underwent first-round RT-PCR with the HTBI primer set. Using its own MiXCR run on the multiplex PCR reads, TCRdb lists one record per CDR3 protein. The sample yields a few hundred thousand distinct CDR3 sequences, 15% to 20% seen once. This rearrangement joins TRBV30 to TRBJ1-4; D might be TRBD1 (5 bases). The specimen sequenced was blood. The clonotype comes from a woman aged 50 to 60 with Graves' hyperthyroidism. CDR3 region: CAWSEWEGVGEKLFF. In DNA form, the CDR3 reads TGTGCCTGGAGTGAGTGGGAAGGGGTCGGTGAAAAACTGTTTTTT.